The 32 T cell receptor beta chains below come from one sample, sequenced in a study of T cell responses to AZD1222 COVID-19 vaccine. The table came from immunoSEQ multiplex PCR; TCRdb's copy has only in-frame clones and leaves some out. The sample includes about 100,000 clones, less than 90% of them seen just once. The sample was peripheral blood, taken on day 0 of AZD1222 vaccination. The receptor set was obtained from an adult in good health.

This clone was detected only once. The chain has TRBV28 and TRBJ2-7; 10 bases are a match to TRBD2. J gave up 2 bases and V 9 bases, and 1 base lay outside the gene matches. The CDR3 contains 12 residues. From germline, CDR1 is MDHEN and CDR2 SYDVKM. The CDR3: CASLAGAYEQYF. CDR3 nucleotides: TGTGCCAGTCTAGCGGGAGCCTACGAGCAGTACTTC. Combining the CDR3 with reference TRBV28 and TRBJ2-7 gives the whole variable domain DVKVTQSSRYLVKRTGEKVFLECVQDMDHENMFWYRQDPGLGLRLIYFSYDVKMKEKGDIPEGYSVSREKKERFSLILESASTNQTSMYLCASLAGAYEQYFGPGTRLTVT.

This chain joins TRBV4-3 and TRBJ1-3; no firm D call. Germline CDR1 LGHNA, CDR2 YSLEER. Deletions cut 0 bases from V and 11 bases from J, with 14 bases between. The CDR3 loop spans 14 amino acids. The CDR3 nucleotides are TGCGCCAGCAGCCAAGATACGACGGACCACCCCATATATTTT. Protein sequence: CASSQDTTDHPIYF.

The chain links TRBV12-3 or TRBV12-4 to TRBJ2-1; TRBD2 agrees at 10 bases. The CDR3 is 12 amino acids. J was trimmed by 10 bases and V by 7 bases; bases with no gene match: 4. The CDR3, as DNA: TGTGCCAGCAATCCGGGACTAGCGGAGCAGTTCTTC. Protein: CASNPGLAEQFF.

This chain joins TRBV5-5 and TRBJ1-3; unclear D gene. The germline CDR1 and CDR2 sequences are SGHKS and YYEKEE (reference sequence). Trimming removed 2 bases from V and 0 bases from J, with 15 bases in between. The CDR3 sequence is 17 residues long. The CDR3: CASSLLPVLGSGNTIYF. CDR3 coding DNA: TGTGCCAGCAGCTTACTCCCCGTCTTAGGCTCTGGAAACACCATATATTTT.

This clone came up once. This sequence joins TRBV9 and TRBJ2-1; D ambiguous. The CDR3 has 14 residues. Trimming took off 6 bases at V and 0 bases at J, with 10 bases between the two ends. Germline lookup yields CDR1 SGDLS and CDR2 YYNGEE. The CDR3 protein is CASNGPSSYNEQFF. The CDR3 region has the DNA TGTGCCAGCAACGGCCCGAGCTCCTACAATGAGCAGTTCTTC. Filled out from reference TRBV9 and TRBJ2-1, the complete variable domain reads DSGVTQTPKHLITATGQRVTLRCSPRSGDLSVYWYQQSLDQGLQFLIQYYNGEERAKGNILERFSAQQFPDLHSELNLSSLELGDSALYFCASNGPSSYNEQFFGPGTRLTVL.

As concerns this clone: The identical CDR3 is also encoded by other nucleotide sequences in the sample. The rearrangement joins TRBV7-2 to TRBJ1-6; the D is unclear. Trimming shortened V by 1 base and J by 7 bases, and 8 bases separated the two germline ends. This CDR3 has 14 amino acids. CDR1 SGHTA and CDR2 FQGNSA come from the germline V gene. The CDR3 DNA follows: TGTGCCAGCAGCTTAGACAGAGGGAATTCACCCCTCCACTTT. It codes for CASSLDRGNSPLHF.

CDR3 coding DNA: TGTGCCAGCAGTTTCGGGGTTTCCTATAATTCACCCCTCCACTTT. Translated, it gives CASSFGVSYNSPLHF. This chain joins TRBV28 and TRBJ1-6; unclear D gene. Germline V lookup: CDR1 MDHEN, CDR2 SYDVKM. Trimming shortened V by 3 bases and J by 1 base, and 7 bases separated the two germline ends. There are 15 residues in the CDR3.

This chain links TRBV5-6 with TRBJ2-7, with D possibly TRBD1 on 6 matching bases. The CDR3 runs 15 residues. Germline V gene lookup returns CDR1 SGHDT and CDR2 YYEEEE. V was trimmed by 4 bases and J by 2 bases, leaving 16 bases between them. Here the CDR3 DNA reads TGTGCCAGCAGCCTTACAGGGAAGGGGCCCTACGAGCAGTACTTC. Translated, it gives CASSLTGKGPYEQYF.

The chain has TRBV6-2 or TRBV6-3 and TRBJ1-1; perhaps TRBD1 as D (6 bases). Trimming took 5 bases from V and 6 from J, leaving 13 bases between them. Germline V gene lookup returns CDR1 MNHEY and CDR2 SVGEGT. The CDR3 consists of 13 residues. The CDR3 region is CASSPTGSAEAFF. The CDR3 region has the DNA TGTGCCAGCAGTCCCACAGGGTCGGCTGAAGCTTTCTTT.

This sequence joins TRBV15 and TRBJ2-2; the D is unclear. Trimming stripped 3 bases from V and 6 bases from J, with 20 bases between. This CDR3 is built from 17 residues. Germline V CDR1 and CDR2: LNHNV, YYDKDF (reference sequence). The CDR3 nucleotides are TGTGCCACCAGCAGTGCGGTCATCTCAGCGATGGCCGGGGAGCTGTTTTTT. Amino acid sequence: CATSSAVISAMAGELFF.

V gene TRBV27 combines with J gene TRBJ1-3; the D is unclear. With 5 bases removed from V and 4 bases from J, the gap between germline ends came to 9 bases. Germline V gene data show CDR1 as MNHEY and CDR2 as SMNVEV (reference sequence). This CDR3 has 13 amino acids. The CDR3 loop is CASSRTLGNTIYF. As DNA, the CDR3 is TGTGCCAGCAGTCGGACTCTGGGAAACACCATATATTTT.

This chain uses TRBV25-1 with TRBJ2-7, with D possibly called TRBD1 or TRBD2 (6 bases each). Deletions cut 2 bases from V and 3 bases from J, with 14 bases between. This CDR3 is 15 amino acids long. Looked up from germline, CDR1 is MGHDK and CDR2 is SYGVNS. CDR3 in amino acids: CASSELGGRYYEQYF. CDR3 DNA: TGTGCCAGCAGTGAACTCGGGGGCCGGTACTACGAGCAGTACTTC.

For the CDR3, the DNA is TGTGCCACCAGCTACACCGGGACAGCCGGGGAGCTGTTTTTT. Its translation: CATSYTGTAGELFF. The chain couples TRBV24-1 to TRBJ2-2; TRBD1 matches 7 bases. The V gene's germline CDR1 is KGHDR and CDR2 SFDVKD. CDR3 length: 14 residues. V lost 7 bases to trimming and J lost 6 bases; unmatched junction nucleotides: 7.

The V and J genes are TRBV9 and TRBJ1-2; possibly TRBD1 for D (5 bases). This CDR3 is built from 15 residues. V dropped 4 bases and J dropped 6 bases, with 19 bases sitting between them. Germline CDR1 and CDR2: SGDLS and YYNGEE. The CDR3 DNA reads TGTGCCAGCAGCCCCCGCAATCCAGGGAGGCATGGCTACACCTTC. Translating gives CASSPRNPGRHGYTF.

The V call is TRBV5-4, the J call TRBJ2-7; possibly TRBD1 or TRBD2 for D (5 bases each). This CDR3 has 13 residues. CDR1 and CDR2 (germline): SGHNT, YYREEE (reference sequence). Between the trimmed V and J ends, which lost 4 bases and 5 bases, there was a span of 13 bases. The CDR3 bases are TGTGCCAGCAGCATGGGGGTCCTGGACGAGCAGTACTTC. It specifies CASSMGVLDEQYF.

The chain combines TRBV6-2 or TRBV6-3 with TRBJ2-7, with D hard to call. V lost 6 bases to trimming and J lost 6 bases, with 15 bases between them. Germline V gene data show CDR1 as MNHEY and CDR2 as SVGEGT. This CDR3 comprises 13 residues. For the CDR3, the DNA is TGTGCCAGCAGCCAAAACTTAGCCCCCGAGCAGTACTTC. This sequence encodes CASSQNLAPEQYF.

The genes are TRBV9 and TRBJ2-7; D is perhaps TRBD1 (5 bases). CDR1 and CDR2 (germline): SGDLS, YYNGEE. The CDR3 runs 18 residues. Trimming took 0 bases from V and 2 from J, leaving 21 bases between them. CDR3 protein: CASSVGAPAGIITYEQYF. DNA of the CDR3: TGTGCCAGCAGCGTAGGGGCCCCAGCAGGGATCATTACCTACGAGCAGTACTTC.

This clone was seen a single time. Written as DNA, the CDR3 is TGTGCAAGTCGGGCAGGGCATAATGAGCAGTTCTTC. Translation: CASRAGHNEQFF. J is TRBJ2-1 and V is TRBV12-2; the table's D call TRBD1 went unverified against the DNA. TRBV12-2 is deemed a pseudogene. This CDR3 is 12 amino acids long.

The rearrangement links TRBV30 to TRBJ2-1; D remains ambiguous. The CDR3 covers 15 residues. Trimming stripped 4 bases from V and 3 bases from J, with 16 bases between. Germline CDR1 and CDR2: GTSNPN and SVGIG (reference sequence). CDR3 protein: CAWKGIRLYYNEQFF. As DNA, the CDR3 is TGTGCCTGGAAAGGTATCAGACTCTACTACAATGAGCAGTTCTTC. The full variable domain, in which reference TRBV30 and TRBJ2-1 provide the parts outside the CDR3, is SQTIHQWPATLVQPVGSPLSLECTVEGTSNPNLYWYRQAAGRGLQLLFYSVGIGQISSEVPQNLSASRPQDRQFILSSKKLLLSDSGFYLCAWKGIRLYYNEQFFGPGTRLTVL.

This rearrangement joins TRBV6-5 to TRBJ1-2; the D is unclear. Trimming stripped 4 bases from V and 4 bases from J, with 10 bases between. The CDR3 totals 13 residues. Germline-derived CDR1 and CDR2 are MNHEY and SVGAGI. CDR3 DNA sequence: TGTGCCAGCAGTTCGGATGCTGGCTATGGCTACACCTTC. Translation: CASSSDAGYGYTF.

This clone was seen more than once but under ten times. The chain employs TRBV5-6 and TRBJ1-4, with a weak D call TRBD1 (6 bases). Trimming removed 5 bases from V and 8 bases from J, with 19 bases in between. The CDR3 consists of 15 residues. Looked up from germline, CDR1 is SGHDT and CDR2 is YYEEEE. This CDR3 is CASSPTQGAEEKLFF. As DNA, the CDR3 is TGTGCCAGCAGTCCTACACAGGGAGCGGAGGAAAAACTGTTTTTT.

The chain carries TRBV5-6 and TRBJ1-4; D is undetermined. CDR1 and CDR2 from the germline V gene are SGHDT and YYEEEE. V was trimmed by 7 bases and J by 5 bases, leaving 15 bases between them. The CDR3 spans 14 residues. CDR3 sequence (DNA): TGTGCCAGCGCCCCGGGCGCGGAAAATGAAAAACTGTTTTTT. Its protein is CASAPGAENEKLFF.

This chain links TRBV4-3 with TRBJ1-1; D may be TRBD1 (6 bases). This CDR3 region has 18 residues. With 0 bases removed from V and 3 bases from J, the gap between germline ends came to 20 bases. The germline V gene encodes CDR1 LGHNA and CDR2 YSLEER. The CDR3 DNA sequence: TGCGCCAGCAGCCAAGAGACCGCGGGACGGGGGCGTCACACTGAAGCTTTCTTT. As protein: CASSQETAGRGRHTEAFF.

The gene calls are TRBV19 and TRBJ2-7, with D tentatively TRBD1 (5 bases). With 5 bases removed from V and 2 bases from J, the gap between germline ends came to 10 bases. Germline V gene sequence: CDR1 LNHDA, CDR2 SQIVND (reference sequence). The CDR3 extends over 13 amino acids. The CDR3 coding sequence is TGTGCCAGTAGTCCAGGGTTGCCCTACGAGCAGTACTTC. It translates to CASSPGLPYEQYF.

The rearrangement uses TRBV27 and TRBJ2-1, with D perhaps being TRBD1 or TRBD2 (5 bases each). Germline loops: CDR1 MNHEY, CDR2 SMNVEV (reference sequence). Trimming took 6 bases from V and 10 from J, leaving 19 bases between them. This CDR3 is built from 14 residues. The CDR3 loop is CASSQTWGMWEQFF. The CDR3 DNA follows: TGTGCCAGCAGCCAGACTTGGGGGATGTGGGAGCAGTTCTTC.

The CDR3 DNA is TGTGCCAGCAGCGGACAGCAGAACACTGAAGCTTTCTTT. Its translation is CASSGQQNTEAFF. The rearrangement joins TRBV2 to TRBJ1-1; D may be TRBD1 (6 bases). The CDR3 contains 13 residues. The V gene's germline CDR1 is SNHLY and CDR2 FYNNEI. Trimming removed 6 bases from V and 1 base from J, with 9 bases in between.

The V and J genes are TRBV27 and TRBJ1-5; D gene ambiguous. The V and J ends lost 6 bases and 4 bases respectively, with 10 bases between them. There are 13 residues in the CDR3. Per the germline V gene, CDR1 is MNHEY and CDR2 is SMNVEV (reference sequence). The CDR3 bases are TGTGCCAGCAGGGCACGGCGAAATCAGCCCCAGCATTTT. Its protein is CASRARRNQPQHF.

On this clone: Other DNA sequences in the same sample also yield this CDR3. This rearrangement joins TRBV10-1 to TRBJ2-2; no clear D gene. Trimming took 6 bases from V and 4 from J, leaving 6 bases between them. This CDR3 contains 12 residues. The V gene's germline CDR1 is WNHNN and CDR2 SYGVQD (reference sequence). In DNA form, the CDR3 reads TGCGCCAGCAGCCTGGGCACCGGGGAGCTGTTTTTT. It encodes CASSLGTGELFF.

V is TRBV5-1 and J is TRBJ1-2; D gene uncertain. The CDR3 spans 14 residues. Trimming took 0 bases from V and 0 from J, leaving 6 bases between them. Germline CDR1 and CDR2: SGHRS and YFSETQ. In DNA form, the CDR3 reads TGCGCCAGCAGCTTGGAATCTACTAACTATGGCTACACCTTC. This translates into CASSLESTNYGYTF.

This chain connects TRBV6-2 or TRBV6-3 to TRBJ2-5; 13 nucleotides match TRBD2. CDR1 is MNHEY, CDR2 SVGEGT, per germline. This CDR3 has 16 residues. Trimming removed 6 bases from V and 4 bases from J; junction bases left unmatched: 8. The CDR3 is CASSRGLAGVAETQYF. CDR3 in DNA: TGTGCCAGCAGCCGAGGACTAGCGGGAGTCGCAGAGACCCAGTACTTC.

In DNA form, the CDR3 reads TGTGCCAGCAGCTTAGCAGTCCGGGATACGCAGTATTTT. This codes for CASSLAVRDTQYF. The chain employs TRBV7-9 and TRBJ2-3; D is ambiguous. Germline V lookup: CDR1 SEHNR, CDR2 FQNEAQ (reference sequence). Deletions cut 0 bases from V and 6 bases from J, with 7 bases between. CDR3 size: 13 residues.

V usage is TRBV11-3 and J usage is TRBJ1-6; D gene uncertain. V lost 5 bases, J lost 0 bases, and 17 bases lay in between. The CDR3 has 18 residues. Germline lookup yields CDR1 SGHNT and CDR2 YENEEA. Written as DNA, the CDR3 is TGTGCCAGCAGCCCCCGGGTCGCCTCAAGCTCCTATAATTCACCCCTCCACTTT. The encoded protein is CASSPRVASSSYNSPLHF.